This T cell receptor beta chain was obtained from a study of blood T cell repertoires in COVID-19. Study as a whole: Whether acute or convalescent, the COVID-19 samples came from the United States, Italy and Spain. T cells, B-cell-depleted T cells, or PBMCs provided the cDNA or gDNA that served as material.

The CDR3 has 14 residues. CDR1 is SGHDT, CDR2 YYEEEE, per germline. With 4 bases removed from V and 3 bases from J, the gap between germline ends came to 13 bases. Authors' processing steps: Amplifying reference gene primers gave estimates of nucleated cell counts. The data were produced by immunoSEQ multiplex PCR, yet TCRdb's version contains in-frame clones alone and is incomplete. Clonal size and the V and J genes are those of that table, whereas D and trimming came from the DNA. Of over 130,000 clones listed, about nine tenths were seen once; the top ten hold 28%. This TCR was sampled from a human donor in a cohort sampled during active COVID-19. Sequenced sample: peripheral blood. This rearrangement joins TRBV5-6 to TRBJ1-2; a weak D match, TRBD1 (5 bases). In DNA form, the CDR3 reads TGTGCCAGCAGCCCCGGACCGGGGGACTATGGCTACACCTTC. Its translation is CASSPGPGDYGYTF.